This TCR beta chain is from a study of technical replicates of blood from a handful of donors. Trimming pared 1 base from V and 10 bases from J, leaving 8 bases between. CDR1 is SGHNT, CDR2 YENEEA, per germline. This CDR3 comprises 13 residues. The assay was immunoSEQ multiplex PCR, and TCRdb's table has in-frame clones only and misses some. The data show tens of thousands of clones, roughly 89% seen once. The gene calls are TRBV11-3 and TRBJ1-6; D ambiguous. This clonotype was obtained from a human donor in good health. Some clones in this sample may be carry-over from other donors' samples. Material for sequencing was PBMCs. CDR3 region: CASSLVNGSPLHF. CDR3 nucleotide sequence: TGTGCCAGCAGCTTAGTCAACGGGTCACCCCTCCACTTT.